Following are 28 T cell receptor beta chains from one sample sequenced in a study of blood T cell repertoires in COVID-19. Only in-frame clones appear in the TCRdb table, and some are missing; sequencing was by immunoSEQ multiplex PCR. The profile shows 70,000 to 90,000 clones, 85% to 90% of them singletons. Source material: peripheral blood. The source is an elderly man with active or convalescent COVID-19.

The table lists this clone with a few counts. The J gene is TRBJ1-2, the V gene TRBV29-1, with TRBD1 matching 8 bases. Germline loops: CDR1 SQVTM, CDR2 ANQGSEA. The junction had 9 bases not matched to a gene; V was cut back by 7 bases and J by 5 bases. This CDR3 region has 13 residues. The CDR3 spells CSATTDREYGYTF. The CDR3 DNA sequence: TGCAGCGCAACCACGGACAGGGAATATGGCTACACCTTC.

The V gene is TRBV5-1, the J gene TRBJ1-1; the D gene is possibly TRBD1 (5 bases). Germline CDR1 SGHRS, CDR2 YFSETQ. The CDR3 is 14 amino acids. V dropped 0 bases and J dropped 8 bases, with 14 bases sitting between them. The CDR3 sequence is CASSLEAGYSEAFF. CDR3 coding DNA: TGCGCCAGCAGCTTGGAGGCAGGGTATTCCGAAGCTTTCTTT.

This chain joins TRBV4-1 and TRBJ1-6; D is ambiguous. Germline-derived CDR1 and CDR2 are MGHRA and YSYEKL. This CDR3 region has 14 residues. The V end was cut by 4 bases, the J end by 4 bases, with 8 bases between. CDR3 nucleotide sequence: TGCGCCAGCAGCCTAGGCAGGTATAATTCACCCCTCCACTTT. Amino acids: CASSLGRYNSPLHF.

The chain is built from TRBV7-2 and TRBJ2-1, with 7 bases that match TRBD2. Unmatched junction bases numbered 12, after V lost 3 bases and J lost 7 bases. The CDR3 length is 16 residues. Germline V gives CDR1 SGHTA, CDR2 FQGNSA. The CDR3 spells CASSFLSGAFGNEQFF. CDR3 DNA sequence: TGTGCCAGCAGCTTCCTAAGCGGGGCGTTCGGTAATGAGCAGTTCTTC. The full variable domain, with the rest looked up from reference TRBV7-2 and TRBJ2-1, is GAGVSQSPSNKVTEKGKDVELRCDPISGHTALYWYRQSLGQGLEFLIYFQGNSAPDKSGLPSDRFSAERTGGSVSTLTIQRTQQEDSAVYLCASSFLSGAFGNEQFFGPGTRLTVL.

V usage is TRBV5-1 and J usage is TRBJ1-5; possible D gene TRBD1, 5 bases. The V gene lost 4 bases and the J gene lost 3 bases, with 14 bases spanning the gap. CDR3 length: 15 amino acids. Germline values: CDR1 SGHRS, CDR2 YFSETQ. The CDR3 here is CASSPGPGANQPQHF. CDR3 in DNA: TGCGCCAGCAGCCCGGGCCCTGGGGCCAATCAGCCCCAGCATTTT.

This chain uses TRBV7-6 with TRBJ1-5, with D possibly being TRBD1 (5 bases). The CDR3 consists of 17 residues. With 0 bases removed from V and 0 bases from J, the gap between germline ends came to 12 bases. Germline assignment: CDR1 SGHVS and CDR2 FNYEAQ. The CDR3 is CASSLASGRYSNQPQHF. CDR3 in DNA: TGTGCCAGCAGCTTAGCGTCAGGGCGCTATAGCAATCAGCCCCAGCATTTT.

The rearrangement joins TRBV5-1 to TRBJ2-3; possible D gene TRBD2, 6 bases. The CDR3 consists of 17 residues. Germline-derived CDR1 and CDR2 are SGHRS and YFSETQ. V was trimmed by 4 bases and J by 1 base, leaving 19 bases between them. This CDR3 reads CASSPGRDSGGTDTQYF. For the CDR3, the DNA is TGCGCCAGCAGCCCGGGCCGGGACTCGGGGGGCACAGATACGCAGTATTTT. Based on the CDR3 plus reference TRBV5-1 and TRBJ2-3, the full variable domain is KAGVTQTPRYLIKTRGQQVTLSCSPISGHRSVSWYQQTPGQGLQFLFEYFSETQRNKGNFPGRFSGRQFSNSRSEMNVSTLELGDSALYLCASSPGRDSGGTDTQYFGPGTRLTVL.

This sequence joins TRBV5-5 and TRBJ1-2; D possibly corresponds to TRBD1 (5 bases). Per the germline V gene, CDR1 is SGHKS and CDR2 is YYEKEE (reference sequence). Deletions cut 3 bases from V and 2 bases from J, with 14 bases between. The CDR3 contains 15 residues. The CDR3 coding sequence is TGTGCCAGCAGCTCGGGACTCCCACCGAACTATGGCTACACCTTC. It yields the protein CASSSGLPPNYGYTF.

V gene TRBV5-1 combines with J gene TRBJ1-1; a possible D gene is TRBD1 (6 bases). Germline V gene data show CDR1 as SGHRS and CDR2 as YFSETQ. Trimming removed 4 bases from V and 5 bases from J, with 15 bases in between. This CDR3 has 14 amino acids. The CDR3 is CASSLEGGGTEAFF. The CDR3 DNA reads TGCGCCAGCAGCCTTGAAGGGGGTGGGACTGAAGCTTTCTTT.

This clone was recorded once. This chain links TRBV3-1 (or the pseudogene TRBV3-2) with TRBJ2-1, with 12 positions matching TRBD2. CDR1 is LGHDT, CDR2 YNNKEL, per germline (reference sequence). Trimming cost V 3 bases and J 4 bases; bases outside gene matches: 1. This CDR3 comprises 15 residues. The CDR3 DNA reads TGTGCCAGCAGCCAGACTAGCGGGGGATACAATGAGCAGTTCTTC. Translation: CASSQTSGGYNEQFF.

In DNA, the CDR3 is TGTGCCAGCAGTTACTCGCGGACAGGGGGTGAAAAACTGTTTTTT. Amino acid sequence: CASSYSRTGGEKLFF. This chain links TRBV6-5 with TRBJ1-4, with 10 bases matching TRBD1. The V gene end was trimmed by 0 bases and the J gene end by 7 bases; junction bases not matched to a gene: 2. The CDR3 contains 15 residues. Germline V gene lookup returns CDR1 MNHEY and CDR2 SVGAGI.

Only one count was recorded for this clone. The rearrangement uses TRBV28 and TRBJ2-1; D gene uncertain. With 3 bases removed from V and 12 bases from J, the gap between germline ends came to 9 bases. Looked up from germline, CDR1 is MDHEN and CDR2 is SYDVKM. CDR3 size: 11 residues. The CDR3 nucleotides read TGTGCCAGCAGTTTGACAAGATGGCAGTTCTTC. Protein sequence: CASSLTRWQFF.

The J gene is TRBJ2-3, the V gene TRBV5-1; D gene uncertain. Trimming took off 1 base at V and 4 bases at J, with 7 bases between the two ends. The germline V gene has CDR1 SGHRS and CDR2 YFSETQ. The CDR3 runs to 13 residues. This chain's CDR3 is CASSLQTADTQYF. The CDR3 DNA reads TGCGCCAGCAGCTTGCAAACAGCAGATACGCAGTATTTT.

V usage is TRBV7-2 and J usage is TRBJ2-3; 8 positions match TRBD2. Germline CDR1 is SGHTA and CDR2 is FQGNSA. V lost 4 bases to trimming and J lost 1 base; unmatched junction nucleotides: 13. The CDR3 is 18 residues long. CDR3 DNA: TGTGCCAGCAGCTCGCCGGTTAGCTGGCGGGGGGGCACAGATACGCAGTATTTT. Translating gives CASSSPVSWRGGTDTQYF.

This sequence joins TRBV24-1 and TRBJ2-1; 9 nucleotides align to TRBD2. The ends lost 4 bases at V and 4 bases at J; junction bases unmatched: 4. From germline, CDR1 is KGHDR and CDR2 SFDVKD. The CDR3 totals 15 residues. The chain's CDR3 is CATSEAREGYNEQFF. The CDR3 nucleotides read TGTGCCACCAGTGAAGCGCGGGAGGGGTACAATGAGCAGTTCTTC.

This chain links TRBV20-1 with TRBJ1-2; D uncertain. Trimming took 5 bases from V and 7 from J, leaving 11 bases between them. This CDR3 has 11 amino acids. CDR1 and CDR2 (germline): DFQATT, SNEGSKA (reference sequence). CDR3 in amino acids: CSAPGGFGYTF. The CDR3 DNA follows: TGCAGTGCTCCGGGCGGGTTTGGCTACACCTTC.

The chain combines TRBV5-1 with TRBJ2-5, with D hard to call. Germline-derived CDR1 and CDR2 are SGHRS and YFSETQ. Between the trimmed V and J ends, which lost 0 bases and 5 bases, there was a span of 8 bases. CDR3 length equals 13 residues. CDR3 in amino acids: CASSLAPRETQYF. In DNA, the CDR3 is TGCGCCAGCAGCTTGGCCCCTCGGGAGACCCAGTACTTC.

As for this clone: Within the sample, other DNA sequences also encode this same CDR3. This chain links TRBV7-9 with TRBJ2-2; 7 bases are shared with TRBD1. Germline V gene sequence: CDR1 SEHNR, CDR2 FQNEAQ (reference sequence). The CDR3 loop spans 17 amino acids. The trim removed 1 base at V and 0 bases at J, leaving 5 bases unmatched. The CDR3 region has the DNA TGTGCCAGCAGCTTAGTTTCGGGGACAGCGAACACCGGGGAGCTGTTTTTT. This encodes CASSLVSGTANTGELFF. Combining the CDR3 with reference TRBV7-9 and TRBJ2-2 gives the whole variable domain DTGVSQNPRHKITKRGQNVTFRCDPISEHNRLYWYRQTLGQGPEFLTYFQNEAQLEKSRLLSDRFSAERPKGSFSTLEIQRTEQGDSAMYLCASSLVSGTANTGELFFGEGSRLTVL.

The rearrangement links TRBV28 to TRBJ1-2; no definite D call. V was shortened by 5 bases and J by 2 bases, with 18 bases between the two germline ends. Germline V CDR1 and CDR2: MDHEN, SYDVKM. The CDR3 extends over 16 amino acids. CDR3 loop: CASSRYPGGTNYGYTF. The CDR3 nucleotides are TGTGCCAGCAGTCGATATCCAGGAGGAACGAACTATGGCTACACCTTC.

The chain uses TRBV28 and TRBJ1-2, with 7 bases aligning to TRBD1. Germline CDR1 MDHEN, CDR2 SYDVKM. Unmatched junction bases numbered 10, after V lost 7 bases and J lost 2 bases. The CDR3 has 15 amino acids. The CDR3 DNA follows: TGTGCCAGCACCTACCGGGACAGTGCGAACTATGGCTACACCTTC. Protein sequence: CASTYRDSANYGYTF.

V is TRBV6-4 and J is TRBJ2-1; 11 nucleotides agree with TRBD2. The CDR3 loop spans 14 amino acids. Germline CDR1 reads MRHNA; CDR2 reads SNTAGT. Losses at the gene ends were 4 bases for V and 8 bases for J; bases not matched to a gene: 4. CDR3 sequence reads: CASSVLAGAYEQFF. The CDR3 nucleotides read TGTGCCAGCAGTGTACTAGCGGGGGCCTATGAGCAGTTCTTC.

The chain links TRBV7-3 to TRBJ2-1, with 9 bases matching TRBD1. CDR1 and CDR2 from the germline V gene are SGHTA and FQGTGA. V dropped 2 bases and J dropped 4; count of bases not matched to a gene: 3. The CDR3 spans 15 residues. Here the CDR3 DNA reads TGTGCCAGCAGCTTACCCGGGACAGGGTACAATGAGCAGTTCTTC. Translated, it gives CASSLPGTGYNEQFF.

The chain has TRBV6-1 and TRBJ2-1; the D gene is possibly TRBD2 (6 bases). Germline CDR1 is MNHNS and CDR2 is SASEGT. The germline V and J ends were trimmed by 0 bases and 5 bases, with 14 bases remaining between them. The CDR3 is made up of 16 amino acids. This CDR3 is CASSEAQLAPHNEQFF. For the CDR3, the DNA is TGTGCCAGCAGTGAAGCGCAGCTAGCGCCGCACAATGAGCAGTTCTTC.

This clone has only one observation. The chain has TRBV19 and TRBJ1-5; D ambiguous. In germline, CDR1 is LNHDA, CDR2 SQIVND (reference sequence). The CDR3 runs 16 residues. V dropped 3 bases and J dropped 9 bases, with 21 bases sitting between them. Here the CDR3 DNA reads TGTGCCAGTAGTATTGGCGAACTACGGGGATTTCGGCCCCAGCATTTT. As protein: CASSIGELRGFRPQHF.

The chain combines TRBV18 with TRBJ1-3, with D unclear. The CDR3 sequence is 14 residues long. Germline-derived CDR1 and CDR2 are KGHSH and LQKENI. Trimming removed 4 bases at V and 0 bases at J, with 7 bases between. The CDR3 is CASSQQNSGNTIYF. DNA of the CDR3: TGTGCCAGCTCACAACAGAACTCTGGAAACACCATATATTTT.

The V gene is TRBV18, the J gene TRBJ1-6; D is uncertain. Germline V lookup: CDR1 KGHSH, CDR2 LQKENI. Trimming pared 1 base from V and 0 bases from J, leaving 4 bases between. The CDR3 covers 15 residues. This CDR3 reads CASSPRSSYNSPLHF. In DNA form, the CDR3 reads TGTGCCAGCTCACCACGGAGCTCCTATAATTCACCCCTCCACTTT.

The chain carries TRBV10-2 and TRBJ1-1, with D tentatively TRBD1 (5 bases). Germline V CDR1 and CDR2: WSHSY, SAAADI. The CDR3 is 15 amino acids. V was trimmed by 3 bases and J by 2 bases, leaving 13 bases between them. For the CDR3, the DNA is TGCGCCAGCAGTGACAGGACAAGAACTAACACTGAAGCTTTCTTT. Protein sequence: CASSDRTRTNTEAFF.

The chain joins TRBV19 to TRBJ1-4; 7 nucleotides agree with TRBD1. The CDR3 has 11 amino acids. Trimming took 6 bases from V and 8 from J; bases not matched to a gene: 0. Germline V gene lookup returns CDR1 LNHDA and CDR2 SQIVND (reference sequence). CDR3: CASRQGEKLFF. For the CDR3, the DNA is TGTGCCAGTAGACAGGGGGAAAAACTGTTTTTT.